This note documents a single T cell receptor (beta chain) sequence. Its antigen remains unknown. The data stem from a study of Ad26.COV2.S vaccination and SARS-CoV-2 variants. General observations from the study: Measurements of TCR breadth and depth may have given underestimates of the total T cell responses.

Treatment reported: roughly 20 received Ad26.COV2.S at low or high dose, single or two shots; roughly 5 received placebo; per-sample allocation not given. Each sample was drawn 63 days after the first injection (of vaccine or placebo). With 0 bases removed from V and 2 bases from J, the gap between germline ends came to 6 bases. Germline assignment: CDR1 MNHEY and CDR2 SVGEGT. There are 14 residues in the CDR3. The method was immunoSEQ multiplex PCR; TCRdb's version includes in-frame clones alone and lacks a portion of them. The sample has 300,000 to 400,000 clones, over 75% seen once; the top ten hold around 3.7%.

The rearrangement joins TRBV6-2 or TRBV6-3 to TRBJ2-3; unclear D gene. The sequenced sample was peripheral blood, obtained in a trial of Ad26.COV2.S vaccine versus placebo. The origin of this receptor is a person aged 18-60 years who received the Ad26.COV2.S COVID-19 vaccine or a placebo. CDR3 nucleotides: TGTGCCAGCAGTTACTCGCAACTCACAGATACGCAGTATTTT. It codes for CASSYSQLTDTQYF.